Listed here are 16 T cell receptor beta chains from one sample, sequenced in a study of chemoradiotherapy in HPV16-positive cancers. Assay used: immunoSEQ multiplex PCR; TCRdb lists only in-frame clones, some missing. Of approximately 15,000 clones listed, 65% to 85% are singletons. This specimen was collected from a patient who underwent chemoradiotherapy. The receptor set was obtained from a human donor with HPV-associated anogenital cancer.

This chain uses TRBV2 with TRBJ2-7; D call uncertain. The CDR3 has 12 amino acids. Trimming removed 5 bases from V and 3 bases from J, with 8 bases in between. Germline CDR1 is SNHLY and CDR2 is FYNNEI. CDR3 sequence reads: CASSPESYEQYF. CDR3 nucleotides: TGTGCCAGCAGTCCGGAGAGCTACGAGCAGTACTTC. Together with reference TRBV2 and TRBJ2-7, the CDR3 gives the full variable domain: EPEVTQTPSHQVTQMGQEVILRCVPISNHLYFYWYRQILGQKVEFLVSFYNNEISEKSEIFDDQFSVERPDGSNFTLKIRSTKLEDSAMYFCASSPESYEQYFGPGTRLTVT.

The chain has TRBV7-3 and TRBJ2-3, with D perhaps TRBD1 (6 bases). Germline V gives CDR1 SGHTA, CDR2 FQGTGA. The CDR3 sequence is 13 residues long. Deletions cut 1 base from V and 7 bases from J, with 9 bases between. CDR3 loop: CASSLKGTYTQYF. The CDR3 bases are TGTGCCAGCAGCTTAAAAGGGACATATACGCAGTATTTT.

The chain uses TRBV27 and TRBJ2-1; D may match TRBD1 or TRBD2 (5 bases each). V was clipped by 3 bases and J by 4 bases, with 19 bases between them. The germline V gene encodes CDR1 MNHEY and CDR2 SMNVEV (reference sequence). CDR3 length: 17 amino acids. The CDR3 here is CASSFRSIGAVYNEQFF. In nucleotides, the CDR3 is TGTGCCAGCAGTTTCCGGAGTATCGGGGCCGTTTACAATGAGCAGTTCTTC.

V usage is TRBV28 and J usage is TRBJ2-5; the match to TRBD2 covers 11 bases. The germline gives CDR1 MDHEN, CDR2 SYDVKM. V gave up 3 bases and J gave up 7 bases; unmatched junction bases: 7. The CDR3 sequence is 15 residues long. CDR3 sequence: CASSFVAGGVGTQYF. As DNA, the CDR3 is TGTGCCAGCAGTTTTGTAGCGGGAGGGGTAGGGACCCAGTACTTC.

The J gene is TRBJ2-1, the V gene TRBV30, with TRBD2 matching 7 bases. J lost 8 bases, V lost 0 bases, and 1 base had no gene match. Germline values: CDR1 GTSNPN, CDR2 SVGIG (reference sequence). The CDR3 covers 12 residues. CDR3 sequence (DNA): TGTGCCTGGAGTGTTCTAGCGGATGAGCAGTTCTTC. Its protein product is CAWSVLADEQFF.

This clone is a singleton in its sample. This rearrangement joins TRBV7-8 to TRBJ2-1, with D perhaps TRBD2 (6 bases). The V and J ends lost 2 bases and 5 bases respectively, with 22 bases between them. Germline CDR1 reads SGHVS; CDR2 reads FQNEAQ. The CDR3 consists of 18 residues. The CDR3 loop is CASSLRSSFRDFHNEQFF. The CDR3 coding sequence is TGTGCCAGCAGCTTAAGGAGTAGTTTCCGGGACTTTCACAATGAGCAGTTCTTC.

V usage is TRBV9 and J usage is TRBJ1-1; a possible D gene is TRBD1 (5 bases). The length of the CDR3 is 15 residues. V was cut by 4 bases and J by 0 bases, with 13 bases left in between. The germline V gene has CDR1 SGDLS and CDR2 YYNGEE. In DNA, the CDR3 is TGTGCCAGCAGCCCCCGGGACGGCATGAACACTGAAGCTTTCTTT. It is translated as CASSPRDGMNTEAFF.

This clone has more than one count but fewer than ten. The rearrangement joins TRBV7-8 to TRBJ2-2; 9 nucleotides line up with TRBD1. V lost 6 bases to trimming and J lost 4 bases; unmatched junction nucleotides: 6. Germline values: CDR1 SGHVS, CDR2 FQNEAQ. This CDR3 is built from 15 residues. The CDR3 bases are TGTGCCAGCAGTTCCGGGACAGGGAGCACCGGGGAGCTGTTTTTT. Translation: CASSSGTGSTGELFF.

The chain has TRBV5-1 and TRBJ1-1; D ambiguous. The CDR3 is 13 residues long. Germline V gene lookup returns CDR1 SGHRS and CDR2 YFSETQ. With 6 bases removed from V and 0 bases from J, the gap between germline ends came to 9 bases. The CDR3 sequence is CASKNPVNTEAFF. The CDR3 DNA reads TGCGCCAGCAAAAACCCGGTGAACACTGAAGCTTTCTTT.

V usage is TRBV2 and J usage is TRBJ2-1, with 7 bases identical to TRBD2. Germline assignment: CDR1 SNHLY and CDR2 FYNNEI. The CDR3 totals 17 residues. V trimming: 9 bases; J trimming: 7 bases; junction bases outside the gene matches: 21. In DNA, the CDR3 is TGTGCCAGTAGGAAGGAAAGAGGACTAGGGTATGAAAATGAGCAGTTCTTC. This sequence encodes CASRKERGLGYENEQFF.

V and J are TRBV19 and TRBJ1-4, with D hard to call. Germline CDR1 LNHDA, CDR2 SQIVND (reference sequence). The CDR3 loop spans 15 amino acids. V lost 7 bases and J 4 bases, leaving 16 bases between the germline ends. CDR3 amino acids: CASKRDGGYNEKLFF. The CDR3 bases are TGTGCCAGTAAAAGAGATGGCGGATATAATGAAAAACTGTTTTTT.

This clone has just a few counts. The chain combines TRBV10-1 with TRBJ1-5; 8 nucleotides align to TRBD1. V shed 6 bases, J shed 7 bases, and the junction held 8 bases outside the gene matches. Germline assignment: CDR1 WNHNN and CDR2 SYGVQD (reference sequence). The CDR3 runs to 14 residues. CDR3 loop: CASSAGTGDQPQHF. CDR3 in DNA: TGCGCCAGCAGCGCCGGGACAGGCGACCAGCCCCAGCATTTT.

The V call is TRBV7-2, the J call TRBJ1-1; no clear D. V lost 1 base, J lost 2 bases, and 8 bases lay in between. This CDR3 is built from 14 residues. Germline values: CDR1 SGHTA, CDR2 FQGNSA. The CDR3 sequence is CASSLVGGNTEAFF. The CDR3 DNA is TGTGCCAGCAGCTTAGTAGGCGGCAACACTGAAGCTTTCTTT.

This clone was counted between two and nine times. The chain uses TRBV11-3 and TRBJ2-7; possibly TRBD1 for D (5 bases). CDR1 SGHNT and CDR2 YENEEA come from the germline V gene. Between the trimmed V and J ends, which lost 7 bases and 4 bases, there was a span of 17 bases. There are 14 residues in the CDR3. Here the CDR3 reads CASTADSFGYEQYF. Here the CDR3 DNA reads TGTGCCAGCACCGCAGACAGTTTTGGTTACGAGCAGTACTTC.

This clone came up once. This chain uses TRBV5-4 with TRBJ2-3, with a tentative D call TRBD2 (5 bases). Germline assignment: CDR1 SGHNT and CDR2 YYREEE (reference sequence). V was cut by 4 bases and J by 5 bases, with 20 bases left in between. This CDR3 has 16 residues. The CDR3 bases are TGTGCCAGCAGCCGCCCCGAGAGGGTTGGGAGAGATACGCAGTATTTT. This encodes CASSRPERVGRDTQYF.

This clone was detected once. The gene calls are TRBV29-1 and TRBJ1-6; tentative D call: TRBD1 (6 bases). The CDR3 spans 14 residues. From germline, CDR1 is SQVTM and CDR2 ANQGSEA. V was pared by 6 bases and J by 8 bases, with 17 bases between. The DNA of the CDR3 is TGCAGCGTCGGAAGTGGACAGAGGGATTCACCCCTCCACTTT. It encodes CSVGSGQRDSPLHF.